The 30 T cell receptor beta chains below come from one sample, sequenced in a study of CD8+CD57+ T cells in acquired aplastic anemia. Previously, flow cytometry had revealed CD8+CD57+ cell expansion in the patients chosen for sequencing. Genomic DNA provided the template from which TCR beta VDJ and CDR3 profiles were obtained. Each CDR3 protein gets one entry after TCRdb re-called the reads with MiXCR. Among about 200,000 distinct CDR3 sequences listed, under 50% were seen once. The material sequenced was sorted CD4+, CD8+, or CD8+CD57+ T cells (not recorded which) from PBMCs. These receptor sequences come from a human donor with aplastic anemia.

The chain joins TRBV29-1 to TRBJ1-5, with D tentatively TRBD1 (6 bases). With 4 bases removed from V and 6 bases from J, the gap between germline ends came to 13 bases. In germline, CDR1 is SQVTM, CDR2 ANQGSEA. The CDR3 contains 13 residues. CDR3 in DNA: TGCAGCGTTGTTGCGGGGGCGGGTCAGCCCCAGCATTTT. Its translation: CSVVAGAGQPQHF.

The V call is TRBV2, the J call TRBJ1-1; possible D gene TRBD1, 6 bases. The V end was cut by 8 bases, the J end by 4 bases, with 17 bases between. The CDR3 is 14 residues long. Germline V CDR1 and CDR2: SNHLY, FYNNEI. The CDR3 region is CASLGGAVSTEAFF. In DNA, the CDR3 is TGTGCCAGCCTAGGGGGGGCAGTGAGCACTGAAGCTTTCTTT.

The chain is built from TRBV10-2 and TRBJ2-1; D is ambiguous. CDR3 length: 11 amino acids. V lost 11 bases, J lost 3 bases, and 8 bases lay in between. The germline CDR1 and CDR2 sequences are WSHSY and SAAADI. CDR3 bases: TGCGCCGGCAAGAGCTACAATGAGCAGTTCTTC. This translates into CAGKSYNEQFF.

This clonotype was picked up many times. The chain recombines TRBV5-1 with TRBJ2-7; TRBD2 aligns across 10 bases. The CDR3 spans 16 residues. CDR1 and CDR2 (germline): SGHRS, YFSETQ. V shed 2 bases, J shed 7 bases, and the junction held 12 bases outside the gene matches. The CDR3 DNA follows: TGCGCCAGCAGCTTCTCTAGCGGGGGTATTCGGGAGGAGCAGTACTTC. Amino acids: CASSFSSGGIREEQYF.

This clonotype was detected ten times or more. The V gene is TRBV29-1, the J gene TRBJ2-1; TRBD2 agrees at 10 bases. This CDR3 spans 13 amino acids. The germline gives CDR1 SQVTM, CDR2 ANQGSEA. Trimming cost V 4 bases and J 4 bases; bases outside gene matches: 1. The CDR3 DNA is TGCAGCGTTGGGACTAGCGGTTACAATGAGCAGTTCTTC. Translating gives CSVGTSGYNEQFF.

In this sample, this clonotype turned up a few times. This likely comes from a read error, as the CDR3 has no conserved phenylalanine or tryptophan at its end. This chain joins TRBV15 and TRBJ2-1; TRBD2 matches 10 bases. Germline lookup yields CDR1 LNHNV and CDR2 YYDKDF (reference sequence). The CDR3 spans 17 residues. With 10 bases clipped from V and 4 bases from J, the junction kept 16 bases outside the gene matches. This CDR3 is CASSLRGERGGYNEQFL. DNA of the CDR3: TGTGCCAGCAGTTTACGGGGGGAGCGGGGGGGGTACAATGAGCAGTTCCTC.

This chain links TRBV9 with TRBJ1-4, with TRBD1 identical over 7 bases. This CDR3 is built from 14 residues. V was clipped by 0 bases and J by 7 bases; unmatched bases: 3. The germline V gene has CDR1 SGDLS and CDR2 YYNGEE. CDR3 nucleotide sequence: TGTGCCAGCAGCGTAGGCAGGGGGGGTGAAAAACTGTTTTTT. Translating it yields CASSVGRGGEKLFF. The full variable domain, its missing parts supplied by reference TRBV9 and TRBJ1-4, is DSGVTQTPKHLITATGQRVTLRCSPRSGDLSVYWYQQSLDQGLQFLIQYYNGEERAKGNILERFSAQQFPDLHSELNLSSLELGDSALYFCASSVGRGGEKLFFGSGTQLSVL.

In this sample, this clonotype turned up many times. The chain couples TRBV12-3 or TRBV12-4 to TRBJ2-7, with TRBD1 matching 9 bases. Losses at the gene ends were 7 bases for V and 2 bases for J; bases not matched to a gene: 3. The CDR3 spans 13 residues. DNA of the CDR3: TGTGCCAGCACTGACAGGGGGGCCTACGAGCAGTACTTC. Translating gives CASTDRGAYEQYF.

This chain connects TRBV7-2 to TRBJ2-7; 8 bases are a match to TRBD1. Germline V gene data show CDR1 as SGHTA and CDR2 as FQGNSA. With 1 base clipped from V and 4 bases from J, the junction kept 0 bases outside the gene matches. CDR3 size: 13 residues. The CDR3 DNA reads as TGTGCCAGCAGCTTAGACAGGGGGTACGAGCAGTACTTC. This translates into CASSLDRGYEQYF.

V is TRBV20-1 and J is TRBJ2-3; 7 bases fit TRBD2. V was clipped by 3 bases and J by 0 bases; unmatched bases: 3. The CDR3 totals 14 residues. In germline, CDR1 is DFQATT, CDR2 SNEGSKA (reference sequence). As DNA, the CDR3 is TGCAGTGCTAGGGCGGGAGCTAGCACAGATACGCAGTATTTT. Residues: CSARAGASTDTQYF.

This chain joins TRBV7-8 and TRBJ2-3; tentative D call: TRBD1 (6 bases). In germline, CDR1 is SGHVS, CDR2 FQNEAQ. Trimming took 2 bases from V and 4 from J, leaving 10 bases between them. The CDR3 is 14 amino acids. CDR3 sequence: CASSLLGGSDTQYF. Here the CDR3 DNA reads TGTGCCAGCAGCTTATTAGGGGGATCAGATACGCAGTATTTT.

At least ten counts were recorded for this clonotype. The gene calls are TRBV2 and TRBJ2-1; D call uncertain. Germline V gene sequence: CDR1 SNHLY, CDR2 FYNNEI. V shed 7 bases and J shed 4 bases, with 14 bases lying between them. This CDR3 is built from 14 residues. For the CDR3, the DNA is TGTGCCAGCAAGAGGACGGGTGCATACAATGAGCAGTTCTTC. Encoded protein: CASKRTGAYNEQFF.

The chain uses TRBV9 and TRBJ2-5; the match to TRBD2 covers 9 bases. J was trimmed by 5 bases and V by 2 bases; bases with no gene match: 10. The CDR3 covers 16 residues. CDR1 and CDR2 (germline): SGDLS, YYNGEE. CDR3 in amino acids: CASSVWEGLAGETQYF. The CDR3 coding sequence is TGTGCCAGCAGCGTGTGGGAGGGACTAGCAGGCGAGACCCAGTACTTC.

The V call is TRBV19, the J call TRBJ2-7; D might be TRBD2 (6 bases). Trimming took off 5 bases at V and 5 bases at J, with 19 bases between the two ends. CDR1 and CDR2 from the germline V gene are LNHDA and SQIVND (reference sequence). The CDR3 sequence is 15 residues long. The CDR3 sequence: CASSPPFAGRHEQYF. The CDR3 DNA reads TGTGCCAGTAGTCCCCCGTTTGCGGGAAGGCACGAGCAGTACTTC.

This clonotype was counted many times. The rearrangement uses TRBV4-1 and TRBJ1-3, with D perhaps matching TRBD1 (5 bases). Germline CDR1 is MGHRA and CDR2 is YSYEKL. This CDR3 region has 16 residues. V lost 0 bases, J lost 3 bases, and 12 bases lay in between. The CDR3 protein is CASSQDWRGDGNTIYF. The CDR3, as DNA: TGCGCCAGCAGCCAAGATTGGCGAGGGGATGGAAACACCATATATTTT.

The V gene is TRBV15, the J gene TRBJ1-1, with 11 bases that match TRBD1. The CDR3 runs 17 residues. Germline-derived CDR1 and CDR2 are LNHNV and YYDKDF (reference sequence). V lost 5 bases and J lost 3; bases outside the gene matches: 11. Here the CDR3 reads CATSPLGQGAIYTEAFF. The CDR3 DNA reads TGTGCCACCAGCCCCCTCGGACAGGGGGCGATTTACACTGAAGCTTTCTTT.

This clonotype was seen many times. The V gene is TRBV7-2, the J gene TRBJ2-7; D assignment may be TRBD1 or TRBD2 (5 bases each). Trimming left V 2 bases short and J 3 bases short, with 11 bases between. The CDR3 is made up of 14 amino acids. The germline V gene encodes CDR1 SGHTA and CDR2 FQGNSA. The DNA for the CDR3 is TGTGCCAGCAGCTTATCGGGGACGGGCTACGAGCAGTACTTC. Protein: CASSLSGTGYEQYF.

This chain uses TRBV7-9 with TRBJ2-3, with 10 bases identical to TRBD2. Per the germline V gene, CDR1 is SEHNR and CDR2 is FQNEAQ (reference sequence). V was clipped by 1 base and J by 5 bases; unmatched bases: 0. The CDR3 sequence is 14 residues long. The CDR3 bases are TGTGCCAGCAGCTTAGGGACTAGCGGAGATACGCAGTATTTT. Protein: CASSLGTSGDTQYF.

CDR3 sequence: CASSLNGYNEQFF. The CDR3 region has the DNA TGCGCCAGCAGCTTGAACGGCTACAATGAGCAGTTCTTC. V gene TRBV5-1 combines with J gene TRBJ2-1; D gene uncertain. With 1 base removed from V and 3 bases from J, the gap between germline ends came to 5 bases. Per germline, CDR1 SGHRS and CDR2 YFSETQ. CDR3 size: 13 residues.

The chain is built from TRBV12-3 or TRBV12-4 and TRBJ2-7, with D tentatively TRBD2 (5 bases). The CDR3 covers 13 residues. Trimming left V 7 bases short and J 6 bases short, with 16 bases between. DNA for the CDR3: TGTGCCAGCACCCCCGGGCTAGAGGGCGAGCAGTACTTC. Residues: CASTPGLEGEQYF.

This clonotype appeared many times. The rearrangement joins TRBV10-3 to TRBJ2-5, with D hard to call. The CDR3 is 12 residues long. Germline loops: CDR1 ENHRY, CDR2 SYGVKD. With 4 bases removed from V and 1 base from J, the gap between germline ends came to 4 bases. This chain's CDR3 is CAISVTQETQYF. DNA of the CDR3: TGTGCCATCAGTGTGACCCAAGAGACCCAGTACTTC.

The rearrangement links TRBV10-3 to TRBJ1-2; 7 positions agree with TRBD1. The germline gives CDR1 ENHRY, CDR2 SYGVKD. The CDR3 has 12 residues. Trimming at V came to 6 bases and at J to 10 bases, leaving 8 bases not matched to a gene. In DNA form, the CDR3 reads TGTGCCATCAGAACCGACAGGGATCCCTACACCTTC. This sequence encodes CAIRTDRDPYTF.

With regard to this clonotype: The germline gene is not matched at one end of the junction; a read error may be the cause. This chain connects TRBV20-1 to TRBJ2-1; TRBD2 matches 8 bases. Germline V gives CDR1 DFQATT, CDR2 SNEGSKA (reference sequence). The CDR3 length is 15 residues. The CDR3 nucleotides are TGTAGTGCTAGAGTGCGCGGGAGGACTTACAATGAGCAGTTCTTC. Protein: CSARVRGRTYNEQFF.

This clonotype was observed many times. This chain uses TRBV25-1 with TRBJ2-5, with 7 bases fitting TRBD1. Germline CDR1 reads MGHDK; CDR2 reads SYGVNS. V lost 3 bases, J lost 1 base, and 14 bases stayed unmatched. This CDR3 contains 18 residues. The CDR3 loop reads CASSDNVRGGDSQETQYF. CDR3 DNA: TGTGCCAGCAGTGATAATGTTCGAGGGGGCGATTCCCAAGAGACCCAGTACTTC.

This clonotype was seen many times. This rearrangement joins TRBV11-2 to TRBJ2-1, with 9 positions matching TRBD1. CDR1 is SGHAT, CDR2 FQNNGV, per germline. The CDR3 extends over 14 amino acids. Losses at the gene ends were 4 bases for V and 7 bases for J; bases not matched to a gene: 5. The CDR3 nucleotides read TGTGCCAGCAGCTCGGGGACAGGGTTGAATGAGCAGTTCTTC. Amino acid sequence: CASSSGTGLNEQFF.

This clonotype was counted a single time. V and J are TRBV5-1 and TRBJ2-5; D is unclear. The germline CDR1 and CDR2 sequences are SGHRS and YFSETQ. The V and J ends lost 3 bases and 1 base respectively, with 13 bases between them. The CDR3 runs to 15 residues. The CDR3 spells CASSSQHSTQETQYF. Here the CDR3 DNA reads TGCGCCAGCAGCTCCCAACACAGTACCCAAGAGACCCAGTACTTC.

The sample holds one count of this clonotype. V is TRBV18 and J is TRBJ1-1; D may be TRBD1 (6 bases). The CDR3 is 15 residues long. Trimming cost V 3 bases and J 1 base, with 12 bases left between them. CDR1 is KGHSH, CDR2 LQKENI, per germline. As DNA, the CDR3 is TGTGCCAGCTCACCCACCGGGACACCGAACACTGAAGCTTTCTTT. This codes for CASSPTGTPNTEAFF.

The chain recombines TRBV24-1 with TRBJ2-3; the match to TRBD1 covers 10 bases. The CDR3 runs to 19 residues. Germline CDR1 reads KGHDR; CDR2 reads SFDVKD. Unmatched junction bases numbered 14, after V lost 3 bases and J lost 3 bases. Here the CDR3 DNA reads TGTGCCACCAGTGATCCCTTTCCTTCGACAGGGGGCTTGACAGATACGCAGTATTTT. It is translated as CATSDPFPSTGGLTDTQYF.

A remark on this clonotype: A read error may produce the germline difference seen at one junction end. The V call is TRBV7-8, the J call TRBJ1-1, with D possibly matching TRBD1 (6 bases). Germline V gene data show CDR1 as SGHVS and CDR2 as FQNEAQ. The CDR3 has 14 residues. The CDR3 sequence: CASTLGPTGPEAFF. As DNA, the CDR3 is TGTGCCAGCACCTTAGGGCCAACAGGGCCTGAAGCTTTCTTT. Combining the CDR3 with reference TRBV7-8 and TRBJ1-1 gives the whole variable domain GAGVSQSPRYKVAKRGQDVALRCDPISGHVSLFWYQQALGQGPEFLTYFQNEAQLDKSGLPSDRFFAERPEGSVSTLKIQRTQQEDSAVYLCASTLGPTGPEAFFGQGTRLTVV.

The chain joins TRBV19 to TRBJ1-6, with a weak D call TRBD1 (5 bases). V lost 3 bases to trimming and J lost 6 bases, with 9 bases between them. Germline values: CDR1 LNHDA, CDR2 SQIVND (reference sequence). This CDR3 spans 14 amino acids. CDR3 sequence reads: CASSMGDLNSPLHF. The CDR3 DNA follows: TGTGCCAGTAGTATGGGGGACCTTAATTCACCCCTCCACTTT.